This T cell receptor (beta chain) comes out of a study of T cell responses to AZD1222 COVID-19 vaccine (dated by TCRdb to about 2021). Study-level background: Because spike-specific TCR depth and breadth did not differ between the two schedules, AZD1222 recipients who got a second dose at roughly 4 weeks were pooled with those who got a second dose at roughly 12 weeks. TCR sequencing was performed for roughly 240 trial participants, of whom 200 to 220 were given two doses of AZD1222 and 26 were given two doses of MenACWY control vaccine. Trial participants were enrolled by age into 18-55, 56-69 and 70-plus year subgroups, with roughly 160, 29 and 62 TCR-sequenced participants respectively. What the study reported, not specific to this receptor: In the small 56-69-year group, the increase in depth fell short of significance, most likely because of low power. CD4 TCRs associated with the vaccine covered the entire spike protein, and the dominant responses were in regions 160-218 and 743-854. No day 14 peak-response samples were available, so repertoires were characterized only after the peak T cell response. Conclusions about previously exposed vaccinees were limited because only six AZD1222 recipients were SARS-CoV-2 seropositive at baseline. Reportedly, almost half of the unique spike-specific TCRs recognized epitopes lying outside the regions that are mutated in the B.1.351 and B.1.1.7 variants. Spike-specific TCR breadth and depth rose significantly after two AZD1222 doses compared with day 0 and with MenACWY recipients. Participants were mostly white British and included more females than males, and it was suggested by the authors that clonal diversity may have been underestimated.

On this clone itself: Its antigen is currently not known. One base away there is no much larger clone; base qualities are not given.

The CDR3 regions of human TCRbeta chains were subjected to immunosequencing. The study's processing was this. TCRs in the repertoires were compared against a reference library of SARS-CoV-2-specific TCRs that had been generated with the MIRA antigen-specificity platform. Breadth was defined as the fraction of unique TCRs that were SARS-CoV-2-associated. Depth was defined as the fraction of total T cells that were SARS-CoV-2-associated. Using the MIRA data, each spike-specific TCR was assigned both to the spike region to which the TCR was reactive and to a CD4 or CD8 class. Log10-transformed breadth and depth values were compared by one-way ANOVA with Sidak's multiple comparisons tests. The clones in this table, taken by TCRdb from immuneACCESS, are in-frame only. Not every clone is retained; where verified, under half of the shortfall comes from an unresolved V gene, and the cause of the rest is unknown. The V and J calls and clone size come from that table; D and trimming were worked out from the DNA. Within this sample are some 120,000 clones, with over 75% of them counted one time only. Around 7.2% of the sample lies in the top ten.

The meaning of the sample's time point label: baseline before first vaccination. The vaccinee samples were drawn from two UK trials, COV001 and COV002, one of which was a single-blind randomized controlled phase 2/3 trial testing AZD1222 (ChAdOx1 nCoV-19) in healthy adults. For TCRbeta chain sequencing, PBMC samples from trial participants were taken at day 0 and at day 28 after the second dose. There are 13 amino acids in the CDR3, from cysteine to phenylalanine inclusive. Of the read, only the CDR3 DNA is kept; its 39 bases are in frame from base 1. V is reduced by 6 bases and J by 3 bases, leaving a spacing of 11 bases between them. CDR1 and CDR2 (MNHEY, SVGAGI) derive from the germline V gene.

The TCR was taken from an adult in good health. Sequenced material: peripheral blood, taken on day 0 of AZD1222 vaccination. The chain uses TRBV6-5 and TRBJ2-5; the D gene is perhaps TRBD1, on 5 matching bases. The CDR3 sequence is CASRRDREETQYF. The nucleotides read TGTGCCAGCAGAAGAGACAGAGAAGAGACCCAGTACTTC.